The entry below gives a single T cell receptor beta chain sequence along with its context. The repertoire was sequenced with immunoSEQ multiplex PCR; TCRdb's copy has only in-frame clones and lacks some. The table shows roughly 70,000 clones, with approximately 92% occurring only once. This sample is part of a study of T cell changes during pregnancy in multiple sclerosis. The V and J ends lost 7 bases and 4 bases, in that order; junction bases with no gene match: 10. Germline loops: CDR1 GTSNPN, CDR2 SVGIG (reference sequence). CDR3 size: 13 residues. The chain employs TRBV30 and TRBJ2-7; TRBD2 matches at 7 bases. The TCR sequence derives from a female donor with multiple sclerosis, enrolled in a pregnancy study. This sample comprised peripheral blood, obtained before pregnancy. The CDR3: CAFAGLTFYEQYF. The CDR3 coding sequence is TGTGCCTTCGCGGGACTAACCTTTTACGAGCAGTACTTC.